This T cell receptor (beta chain) was identified in a study of T cell responses to AZD1222 COVID-19 vaccine. Broader study findings: The study found Spike-specific TCR breadth and depth rose after two AZD1222 doses.

Sequenced by immunoSEQ multiplex PCR; TCRdb stores in-frame clones only, minus some. This table has about 150,000 clones, approximately 90% appearing once. Regarding this clone: Its antigen is still unknown.

Germline loops: CDR1 LNHDA, CDR2 SQIVND (reference sequence). Losses at the gene ends were 6 bases for V and 2 bases for J; bases not matched to a gene: 9. The CDR3 is 15 amino acids. The material sequenced was peripheral blood, taken on day 0 of AZD1222 vaccination. The receptor was derived from an adult in good health. This rearrangement joins TRBV19 to TRBJ1-1; TRBD1 agrees at 7 bases. CDR3 in DNA: TGTGCCAGTAGGCGGCAGGGGGAGGTAAACACTGAAGCTTTCTTT. This codes for CASRRQGEVNTEAFF.